This TCR beta chain came from a study of blood T cells in healthy people across ages. General study findings and limits: The study found TCR beta diversity correlated strongly with naive T cell percentage. Researchers judged that diversity estimates from one million T cells fell short of true values. Not knowing donor CMV status may have confounded expanded clonotype changes.

Alongside a J-beta primer mix, a sample-barcoded 5' primer served in a second PCR lasting about 7 to 11 cycles. TCRdb independently ran MiXCR on the 5' RACE reads; one entry per CDR3 protein. The profile shows 1 million to 1.2 million distinct CDR3 sequences, roughly two fifths of them singletons. A remark on this clonotype: The antigen remains undetermined.

CDR3 length equals 15 residues. Germline V CDR1 and CDR2: SGDLS, YYNGEE. V shed 2 bases and J 5 bases; nucleotides not matched to a gene: 9. The receptor was derived from a man aged 18 to 29 in good health. The gene calls are TRBV9 and TRBJ2-5; 7 bases are a match to TRBD1. The sample taken for sequencing was blood. CDR3 nucleotides: TGTGCCAGCAGCGTTGGGACAGTATTCGGGGAGACCCAGTACTTC. It is translated as CASSVGTVFGETQYF.